The 12 T cell receptor beta chains below come from one sample, sequenced in a study of glioma-infiltrating T cells (dated by TCRdb to the mid-2010s). The sequencing machine was an Illumina MiSeq. The iRepertoire nested amplicon-rescue multiplex PCR (arm-PCR) platform was used to amplify TCR alpha and beta CDR3 regions from RNA. The raw public reads went through TCRdb reprocessing: fastp at Q25, MiXCR clone calling, in-frame beta chains kept. Entries are consolidated by CDR3 protein sequence, retaining the most common genes and DNA. For this sample there are 150,000 to 200,000 distinct CDR3 sequences; more than 25% appear just once. The top ten clonotypes cover 20% to 25% of the sample. The sequenced sample was glioma tissue, nonneoplastic brain tissue, or PBMCs (not recorded which). The source of these receptors is a human donor with low-grade glioma or glioblastoma, undergoing nonglioma brain surgery, or in good health (not recorded which).

Ten or more counts support this clonotype. The chain couples TRBV6-1 to TRBJ1-3, with D unclear. V was shortened by 5 bases and J by 0 bases, with 11 bases between the two germline ends. The germline V gene has CDR1 MNHNS and CDR2 SASEGT. CDR3 size: 15 residues. The CDR3 loop reads CASSRQHSSGNTIYF. CDR3 DNA: TGTGCCAGCAGTCGACAACATTCCTCTGGAAACACCATATATTTT.

This clonotype has a handful of counts. The CDR3 sequence is CASAAYSYNEQFF. The DNA of the CDR3 is TGTGCTAGTGCGGCATACTCCTACAATGAGCAGTTCTTC. The rearrangement links TRBV12-5 to TRBJ2-1; D is unclear. V shed 7 bases and J shed 0 bases, with 7 bases lying between them. The CDR3 is made up of 13 amino acids. Germline V lookup: CDR1 LGHNT, CDR2 FRNRAP.

Only a few counts were recorded for this clonotype. The chain carries TRBV29-1 and TRBJ2-7; tentative D call: TRBD1 (7 bases). Trimming left V 6 bases short and J 4 bases short, with 19 bases between. The CDR3 totals 14 residues. Germline V gene lookup returns CDR1 SQVTM and CDR2 ANQGSEA. The CDR3 sequence: CSVTSTGTGYEQYF. CDR3 DNA: TGCAGCGTCACCTCGACAGGGACTGGGTACGAGCAGTACTTC.

This clonotype was counted at least ten times. The chain combines TRBV27 with TRBJ1-6, with D perhaps TRBD1 (6 bases). Per the germline V gene, CDR1 is MNHEY and CDR2 is SMNVEV (reference sequence). The CDR3 runs to 14 residues. Trimming shortened V by 2 bases and J by 6 bases, and 8 bases separated the two germline ends. Here the CDR3 DNA reads TGTGCCAGCAGTTTAGGACAGAGTAATTCACCCCTCCACTTT. It translates to CASSLGQSNSPLHF.

This clonotype was recorded at least ten times. The V call is TRBV20-1, the J call TRBJ2-7; 7 bases match TRBD2. V dropped 0 bases and J dropped 2; count of bases not matched to a gene: 4. Germline-derived CDR1 and CDR2 are DFQATT and SNEGSKA (reference sequence). This CDR3 comprises 14 residues. CDR3 sequence (DNA): TGCAGTGCTAGAGAACCCAGCGGGGCCTACGAGCAGTACTTC. Protein sequence: CSAREPSGAYEQYF.

The chain joins TRBV19 to TRBJ2-7, with 9 bases matching TRBD2. The V segment lost 3 bases and the J segment 0 bases; nucleotides outside the gene matches: 6. Germline V gene data show CDR1 as LNHDA and CDR2 as SQIVND (reference sequence). The CDR3 has 16 residues. CDR3 nucleotides: TGTGCCAGTAGTATGACTAGCGGTTTGACCTCCTACGAGCAGTACTTC. Translating gives CASSMTSGLTSYEQYF.

There are many counts of this clonotype. The chain uses TRBV27 and TRBJ1-4; 9 nucleotides align to TRBD1. The trim removed 5 bases at V and 7 bases at J, leaving 8 bases unmatched. The CDR3 is 15 amino acids. Germline CDR1 is MNHEY and CDR2 is SMNVEV (reference sequence). CDR3 DNA: TGTGCCAGCAGTCTGGGACAGGGCAGAGGTGAAAAACTGTTTTTT. It specifies CASSLGQGRGEKLFF.

About this clonotype: This sequence may be a read error, since a much larger clone differs from it by one base. The chain has TRBV19 and TRBJ1-1; tentatively, D is TRBD1 (5 bases). CDR3 length equals 15 residues. CDR1 and CDR2 from the germline V gene are LNHDA and SQIVND (reference sequence). The ends were cut back, 3 bases at V and 4 bases at J, with 15 bases in the middle. CDR3 nucleotides: TGTGCCAGTAGTATGAGGCGGGACGGTCCCACTGAAGCTTTCTTT. Protein product: CASSMRRDGPTEAFF.

This clonotype was found many times. The chain joins TRBV27 to TRBJ1-2, with TRBD1 as a possible D gene (6 bases). The V end lost 6 bases, the J end lost 6 bases, and 14 bases lay between the germline ends. The CDR3 sequence is 13 residues long. Germline V lookup: CDR1 MNHEY, CDR2 SMNVEV (reference sequence). The CDR3 coding sequence is TGTGCCAGCAGGCAGACAGGCAGAGATGGCTACACCTTC. It encodes CASRQTGRDGYTF.

This clonotype came up a few times. J is TRBJ2-7 and V is TRBV5-1, with D unclear. In germline, CDR1 is SGHRS, CDR2 YFSETQ. Between the trimmed V and J ends, which lost 0 bases and 4 bases, there was a span of 11 bases. The CDR3 extends over 14 amino acids. DNA for the CDR3: TGCGCCAGCAGCTTGGAGTTGGCGGCTTACGAGCAGTACTTC. Translated: CASSLELAAYEQYF.

This clonotype appeared once. The rearrangement uses TRBV5-1 and TRBJ2-5, with D possibly TRBD1 on 5 matching bases. The CDR3 covers 14 residues. Germline CDR1 is SGHRS and CDR2 is YFSETQ. Trimming removed 4 bases from V and 4 bases from J, with 14 bases in between. The CDR3 here is CASSQDTRPETQYF. For the CDR3, the DNA is TGCGCCAGCAGCCAGGACACCCGCCCAGAGACCCAGTACTTC. The variable domain in full, completed from reference TRBV5-1 and TRBJ2-5, reads KAGVTQTPRYLIKTRGQQVTLSCSPISGHRSVSWYQQTPGQGLQFLFEYFSETQRNKGNFPGRFSGRQFSNSRSEMNVSTLELGDSALYLCASSQDTRPETQYFGPGTRLLVL.

V is TRBV7-1 and J is TRBJ2-7, with 7 bases lining up with TRBD1. TRBV7-1 is labeled an ORF, and its function is uncertain. The CDR3 is made up of 12 amino acids. CDR3 sequence (DNA): TGTGCAACAAGCCTGACAGGGCGCGAGCAGTACTTC. Translation gives CATSLTGREQYF.